Here is one TCR beta chain with its context. Germline V gives CDR1 SEHNR, CDR2 FQNEAQ (reference sequence). The junction had 9 bases not matched to a gene; V was cut back by 4 bases and J by 3 bases. There are 16 residues in the CDR3. This sample was taken from a study of control samples from healthy donors and cancer patients. Data came from immunoSEQ multiplex PCR; TCRdb stores just in-frame clones and leaves some out. The table records 15,000 or so clones, 87% of them present only once. The TCR was taken from a woman in her seventies with colorectal cancer. The chain has TRBV7-9 and TRBJ2-3, with TRBD1 identical over 8 bases. Sequenced input: PBMCs. Here the CDR3 reads CASSSPRRQGTDTQYF. The CDR3 nucleotides read TGTGCCAGCAGCTCACCCCGGAGACAGGGGACAGATACGCAGTATTTT.